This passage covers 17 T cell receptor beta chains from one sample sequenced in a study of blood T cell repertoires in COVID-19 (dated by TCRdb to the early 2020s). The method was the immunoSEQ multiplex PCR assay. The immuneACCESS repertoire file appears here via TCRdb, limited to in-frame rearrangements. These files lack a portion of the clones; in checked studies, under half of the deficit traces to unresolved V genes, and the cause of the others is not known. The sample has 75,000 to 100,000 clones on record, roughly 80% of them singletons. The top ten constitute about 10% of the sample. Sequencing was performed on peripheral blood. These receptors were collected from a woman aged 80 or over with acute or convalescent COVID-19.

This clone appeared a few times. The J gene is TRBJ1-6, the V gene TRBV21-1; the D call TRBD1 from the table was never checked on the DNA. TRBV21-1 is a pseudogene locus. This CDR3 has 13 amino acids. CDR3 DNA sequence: TGTGCCAGCCACCCAGGGCGCAATTCACCCCTCCACTTT. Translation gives CASHPGRNSPLHF.

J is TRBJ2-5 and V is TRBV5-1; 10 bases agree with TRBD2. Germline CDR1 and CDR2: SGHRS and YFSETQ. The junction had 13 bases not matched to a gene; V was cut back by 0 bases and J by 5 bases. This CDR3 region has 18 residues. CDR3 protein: CASSLGASGGRRGETQYF. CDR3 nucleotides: TGCGCCAGCAGCTTGGGGGCTAGCGGGGGACGAAGAGGTGAGACCCAGTACTTC.

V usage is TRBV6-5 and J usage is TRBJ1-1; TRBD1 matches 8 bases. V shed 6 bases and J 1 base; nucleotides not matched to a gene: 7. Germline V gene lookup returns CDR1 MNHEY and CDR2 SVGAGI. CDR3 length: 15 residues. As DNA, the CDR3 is TGTGCCAGCAGCGTCAGGGGGCGCGGGAACACTGAAGCTTTCTTT. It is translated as CASSVRGRGNTEAFF.

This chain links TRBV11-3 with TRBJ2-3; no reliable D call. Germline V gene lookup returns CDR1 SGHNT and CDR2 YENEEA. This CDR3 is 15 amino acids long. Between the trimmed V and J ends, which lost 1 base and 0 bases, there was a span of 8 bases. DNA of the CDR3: TGTGCCAGCAGCTTAGTCCCGTCCAGCACAGATACGCAGTATTTT. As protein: CASSLVPSSTDTQYF.

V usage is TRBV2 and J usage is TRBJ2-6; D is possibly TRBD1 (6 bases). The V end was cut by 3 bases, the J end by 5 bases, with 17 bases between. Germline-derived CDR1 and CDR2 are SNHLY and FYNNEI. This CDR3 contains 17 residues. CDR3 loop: CASSERGWQGRANVLTF. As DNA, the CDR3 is TGTGCCAGCAGTGAGAGAGGGTGGCAGGGGAGGGCCAACGTCCTGACTTTC.

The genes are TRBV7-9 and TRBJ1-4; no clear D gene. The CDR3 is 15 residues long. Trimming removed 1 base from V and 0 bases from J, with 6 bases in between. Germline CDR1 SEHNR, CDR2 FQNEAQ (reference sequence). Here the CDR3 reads CASSLEGATNEKLFF. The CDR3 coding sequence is TGTGCCAGCAGCTTAGAGGGAGCAACTAATGAAAAACTGTTTTTT.

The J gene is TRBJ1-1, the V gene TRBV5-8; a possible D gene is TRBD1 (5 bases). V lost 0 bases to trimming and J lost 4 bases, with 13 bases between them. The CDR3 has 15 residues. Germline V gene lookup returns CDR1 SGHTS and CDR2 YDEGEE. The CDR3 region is CASSLEGLPFTEAFF. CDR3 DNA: TGTGCCAGCAGCTTGGAGGGGTTACCTTTCACTGAAGCTTTCTTT.

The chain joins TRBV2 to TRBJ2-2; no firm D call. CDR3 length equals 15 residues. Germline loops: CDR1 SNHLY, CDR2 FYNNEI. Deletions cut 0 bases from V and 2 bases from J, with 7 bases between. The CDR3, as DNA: TGTGCCAGCAGTGAAGCGCGAGGAAACACCGGGGAGCTGTTTTTT. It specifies CASSEARGNTGELFF.

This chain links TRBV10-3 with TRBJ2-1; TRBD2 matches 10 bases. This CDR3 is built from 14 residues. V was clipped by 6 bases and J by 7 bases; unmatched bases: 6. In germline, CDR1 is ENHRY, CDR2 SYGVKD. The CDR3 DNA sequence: TGTGCCATCAGATCAAGCGGGGGGGTTAATGAGCAGTTCTTC. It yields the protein CAIRSSGGVNEQFF.

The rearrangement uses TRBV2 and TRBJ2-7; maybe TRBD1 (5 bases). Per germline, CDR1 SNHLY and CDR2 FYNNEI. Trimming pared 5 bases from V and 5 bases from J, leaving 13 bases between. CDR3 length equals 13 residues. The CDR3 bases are TGTGCCAGCAGTTTGCTCAGGGATAACGAGCAGTACTTC. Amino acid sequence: CASSLLRDNEQYF.

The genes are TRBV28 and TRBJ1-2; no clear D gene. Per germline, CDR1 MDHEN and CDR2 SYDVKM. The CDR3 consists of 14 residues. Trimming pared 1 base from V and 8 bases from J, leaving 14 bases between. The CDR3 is CASSLSGLEGGYTF. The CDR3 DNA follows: TGTGCCAGCAGTTTATCGGGTCTCGAGGGAGGCTACACCTTC.

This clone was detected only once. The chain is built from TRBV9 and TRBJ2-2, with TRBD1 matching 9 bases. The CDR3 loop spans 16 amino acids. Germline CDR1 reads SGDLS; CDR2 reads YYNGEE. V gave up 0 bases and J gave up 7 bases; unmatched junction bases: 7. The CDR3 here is CASSVVGTGLIGELFF. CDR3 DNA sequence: TGTGCCAGCAGCGTAGTTGGGACAGGGTTAATCGGGGAGCTGTTTTTT.

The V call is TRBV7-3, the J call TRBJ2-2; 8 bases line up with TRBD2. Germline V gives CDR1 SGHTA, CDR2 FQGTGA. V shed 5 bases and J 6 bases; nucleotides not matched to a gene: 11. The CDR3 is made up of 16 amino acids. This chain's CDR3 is CASSTPGLGGSGELFF. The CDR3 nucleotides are TGTGCCAGCAGCACACCGGGACTAGGAGGGTCCGGGGAGCTGTTTTTT.

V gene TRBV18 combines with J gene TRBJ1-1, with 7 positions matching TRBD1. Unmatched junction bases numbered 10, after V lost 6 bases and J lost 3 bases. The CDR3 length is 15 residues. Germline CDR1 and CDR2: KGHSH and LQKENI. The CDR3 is CASSRIGQDHTEAFF. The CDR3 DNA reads TGTGCCAGCTCCCGGATCGGACAGGACCACACTGAAGCTTTCTTT.

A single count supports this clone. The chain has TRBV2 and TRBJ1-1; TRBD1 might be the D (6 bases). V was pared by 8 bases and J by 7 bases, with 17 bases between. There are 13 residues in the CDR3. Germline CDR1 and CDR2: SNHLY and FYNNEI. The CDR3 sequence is CASGGSARGEAFF. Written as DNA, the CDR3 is TGTGCCAGCGGGGGTTCGGCCAGGGGTGAAGCTTTCTTT.

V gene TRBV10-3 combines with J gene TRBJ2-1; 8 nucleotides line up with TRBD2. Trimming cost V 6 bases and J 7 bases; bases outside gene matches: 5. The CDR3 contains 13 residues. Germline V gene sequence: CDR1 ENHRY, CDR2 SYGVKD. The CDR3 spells CAISGGAVNEQFF. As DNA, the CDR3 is TGTGCCATCAGCGGGGGGGCTGTTAATGAGCAGTTCTTC.

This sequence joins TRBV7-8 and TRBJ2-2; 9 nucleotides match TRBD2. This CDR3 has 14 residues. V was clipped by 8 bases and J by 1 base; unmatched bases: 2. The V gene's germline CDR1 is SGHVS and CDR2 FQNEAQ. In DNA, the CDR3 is TGTGCCAGCCAACTAGCGGGGAACACCGGGGAGCTGTTTTTT. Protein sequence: CASQLAGNTGELFF.